A single sample gave rise to the 4 T cell receptor beta chains below, sequenced in a study of blood T cells in healthy people across ages. Alongside a J-beta primer mix, a sample-barcoded 5' primer served in a second PCR lasting about 7 to 11 cycles. TCRdb fed the 5' RACE reads into MiXCR, producing one record per CDR3 protein. The data contain around 780,000 distinct CDR3 sequences, 25% to 30% of them singletons. These data also featured in a second study, about T cells of mothers and their children.

What was sequenced was blood. The source is a boy younger than 18 in good health.

CDR3 in amino acids: CASSSGGTYGYTF. For the CDR3, the DNA is TGTGCCAGCAGTTCAGGGGGCACCTATGGCTACACCTTC. This rearrangement joins TRBV7-8 to TRBJ1-2, with TRBD1 matching 8 bases. The V gene's germline CDR1 is SGHVS and CDR2 FQNEAQ. This CDR3 has 13 residues. With V trimmed by 6 bases and J by 4 bases, 4 bases remained unmatched.

This clonotype was seen repeatedly, ten times or more. The chain couples TRBV29-1 to TRBJ2-5; D may be TRBD2 (5 bases). Germline V gene data show CDR1 as SQVTM and CDR2 as ANQGSEA. The CDR3 runs to 11 residues. V shed 4 bases and J shed 10 bases, with 13 bases lying between them. The CDR3 loop reads CSVVDTRDQYF. CDR3 DNA sequence: TGCAGCGTTGTCGACACTCGGGACCAGTACTTC.

This chain connects TRBV25-1 to TRBJ2-7, with 12 positions matching TRBD1. The V gene end was trimmed by 4 bases and the J gene end by 6 bases; junction bases not matched to a gene: 4. The CDR3 has 14 residues. Germline CDR1 MGHDK, CDR2 SYGVNS. DNA of the CDR3: TGTGCCAGCAGTGGGGGACAGGGGGCGTGCGAGCAGTACTTC. This gives the protein CASSGGQGACEQYF.

The chain has TRBV30 and TRBJ2-3, with 7 bases lining up with TRBD1. The CDR3 consists of 16 residues. Trimming removed 1 base from V and 4 bases from J; junction bases left unmatched: 11. From germline, CDR1 is GTSNPN and CDR2 SVGIG (reference sequence). DNA for the CDR3: TGTGCCTGGAGTGCCGCCGACAGGGTGAGCGCAGATACGCAGTATTTT. Translation gives CAWSAADRVSADTQYF.